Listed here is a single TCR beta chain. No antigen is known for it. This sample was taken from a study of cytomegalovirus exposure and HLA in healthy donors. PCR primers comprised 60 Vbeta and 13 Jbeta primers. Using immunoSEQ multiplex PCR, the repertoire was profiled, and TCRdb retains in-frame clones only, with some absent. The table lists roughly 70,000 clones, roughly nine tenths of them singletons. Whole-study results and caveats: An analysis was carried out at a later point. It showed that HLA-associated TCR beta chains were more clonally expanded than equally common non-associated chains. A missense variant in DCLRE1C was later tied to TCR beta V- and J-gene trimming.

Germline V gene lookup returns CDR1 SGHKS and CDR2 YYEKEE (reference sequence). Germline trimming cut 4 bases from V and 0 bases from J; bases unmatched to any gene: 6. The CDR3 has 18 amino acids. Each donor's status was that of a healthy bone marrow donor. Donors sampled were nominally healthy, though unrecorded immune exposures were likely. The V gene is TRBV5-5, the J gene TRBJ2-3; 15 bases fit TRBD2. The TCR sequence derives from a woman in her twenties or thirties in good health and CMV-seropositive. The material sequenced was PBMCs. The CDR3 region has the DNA TGTGCCAGCAGCCCCCGGACTAGCGGGAGGGCTAGCACAGATACGCAGTATTTT. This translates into CASSPRTSGRASTDTQYF. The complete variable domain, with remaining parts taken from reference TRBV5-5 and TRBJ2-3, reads DAGVTQSPTHLIKTRGQQVTLRCSPISGHKSVSWYQQVLGQGPQFIFQYYEKEERGRGNFPDRFSARQFPNYSSELNVNALLLGDSALYLCASSPRTSGRASTDTQYFGPGTRLTVL.